There are a few counts of the clone carrying this T cell receptor (beta chain). The antigen is undetermined. The sample belongs to a study of identical twins. Study-wide results and limits: Modelling approaches yielded underestimates of out-of-frame TCR alpha sharing between monozygotic twins.

The CDR3 has 15 residues. Germline CDR1 MGHRA, CDR2 YSYEKL. V lost 4 bases, J lost 3 bases, and 12 bases lay in between. Via MiXCR, TCRdb re-called the 5' RACE reads, giving one row per CDR3 protein. Altogether approximately 550,000 distinct CDR3 sequences are present, 20% to 25% being singletons, with the ten largest covering approximately 0.52%. These sequences were also reported in another study, on yellow fever vaccine responses in identical twins.

Material: CD4+ T cells sorted from blood. This TCR was recovered from a woman aged 18-30 years in good health. This chain connects TRBV4-1 to TRBJ1-4; tentatively, D is TRBD1 (5 bases). CDR3 protein: CASSPVGGANEKLFF. CDR3 in DNA: TGCGCCAGCAGCCCCGTCGGGGGAGCTAATGAAAAACTGTTTTTT.